The clone carrying this T cell receptor beta chain was observed at least ten times. The sample belongs to a study of breast tumors, draining lymph nodes, adjacent tissues. Via MiXCR, TCRdb re-called the multiplex PCR reads, giving one row per CDR3 protein. The sample includes around 140,000 distinct CDR3 sequences, less than 35% seen only once; the top ten take about 2.5%. The lymph nodes were axillary draining lymph nodes from breast cancer patients. Between the trimmed V and J ends, which lost 3 bases and 4 bases, there was a span of 10 bases. CDR3 length equals 14 residues. The chain combines TRBV12-3 or TRBV12-4 with TRBJ1-5, with D unclear. This clonotype originated in a female donor with breast cancer. Some clones in this sample may be carry-over from other donors' samples. The sequenced sample consisted of axillary lymph node tissue. The chain's CDR3 is CASSLVDGNQPQHF. The CDR3 DNA sequence: TGTGCCAGCAGTTTGGTTGACGGGAATCAGCCCCAGCATTTT.